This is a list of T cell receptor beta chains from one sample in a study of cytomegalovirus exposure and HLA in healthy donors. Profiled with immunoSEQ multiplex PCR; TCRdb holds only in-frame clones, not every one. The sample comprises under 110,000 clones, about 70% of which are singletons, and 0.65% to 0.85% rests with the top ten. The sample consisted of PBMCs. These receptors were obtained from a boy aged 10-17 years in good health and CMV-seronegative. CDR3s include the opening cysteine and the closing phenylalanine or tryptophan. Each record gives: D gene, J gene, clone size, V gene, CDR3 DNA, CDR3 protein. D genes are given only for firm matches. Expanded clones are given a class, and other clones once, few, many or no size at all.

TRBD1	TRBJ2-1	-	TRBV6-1	TGTGCCAGCATATCCGGACAGGTCGATCTACCAGAGCAGTTCTTC	CASISGQVDLPEQFF
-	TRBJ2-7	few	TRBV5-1	TGCGCCAGCAGCTGGGGGCCCGACTCCTACGAGCAGTACTTC	CASSWGPDSYEQYF
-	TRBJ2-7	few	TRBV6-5	TGTGCCAGCAGCAGAGACACAAACTCCTACGAGCAGTACTTC	CASSRDTNSYEQYF
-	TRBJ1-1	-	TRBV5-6	TGTGCCAGCAGCTCTTTAGGGAGGGCGAACACTGAAGCTTTCTTT	CASSSLGRANTEAFF
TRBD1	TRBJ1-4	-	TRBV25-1	TGTGCCAGCAGTGAGTTGGACAGGGGAAACGAAAAACTGTTTTTT	CASSELDRGNEKLFF
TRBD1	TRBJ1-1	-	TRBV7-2	TGTGCCAGCAGCTCGACAGGGGGCGTAAGGAACACTGAAGCTTTCTTT	CASSSTGGVRNTEAFF
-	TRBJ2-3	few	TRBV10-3	TGTGCCATCAGTGATCGGCAGGGTGGAGATACGCAGTATTTT	CAISDRQGGDTQYF
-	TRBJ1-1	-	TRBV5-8	TGTGCCAGCAGCTTCGGGAACACTGAAGCTTTCTTT	CASSFGNTEAFF
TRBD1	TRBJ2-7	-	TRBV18	TGTGCCAGCTCACCTGGGACAGCTTACGAGCAGTACTTC	CASSPGTAYEQYF
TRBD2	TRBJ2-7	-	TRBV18	TGTGCCAGCTCACGGACTAGCGGGAGTTACGAGCAGTACTTC	CASSRTSGSYEQYF
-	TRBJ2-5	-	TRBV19	TGTGCCAGTAGCAGGCTGCAGGCCGGAGGTAGGGAGACCCAGTACTTC	CASSRLQAGGRETQYF
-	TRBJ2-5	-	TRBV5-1	TGCGCCAGCAGCCCCCAGGTGGATTATGAGACCCAGTACTTC	CASSPQVDYETQYF
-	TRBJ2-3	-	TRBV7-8	TGTGCCAGCAGCTCAGTGGCGGGAACGCAGTATTTT	CASSSVAGTQYF
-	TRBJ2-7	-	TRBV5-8	TGTGCCAGCAGTAGGGGATACGGGTCCTCCTACGAGCAGTACTTC	CASSRGYGSSYEQYF
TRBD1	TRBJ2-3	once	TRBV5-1	TGCGCCAGCAGCTCCGGGACAGGGAGGGATACGCAGTATTTT	CASSSGTGRDTQYF
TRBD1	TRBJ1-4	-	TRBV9	TGTGCCAGCAGCGTAGATGGGACAGGAGGGGAAAAACTGTTTTTT	CASSVDGTGGEKLFF